This T cell receptor beta chain was sequenced during a study of T-cell memory formation after mild COVID-19. Findings and caveats of the study: A second wave of clones peaked on day 37, and their SARS-CoV-2 specificity went unconfirmed. CD4+ bias marked clones expanding day 15 to 37, unlike balanced contracting clones.

TCRdb called the 5' RACE reads again in MiXCR, with one record for every CDR3 protein. Of almost 550,000 distinct CDR3 sequences listed, just over 20% are singletons. As to this clonotype: What it recognizes is unknown.

Trimming removed 4 bases from V and 0 bases from J; junction bases left unmatched: 9. This CDR3 is 17 amino acids long. Germline loops: CDR1 KGHSH, CDR2 LQKENI. The chain has TRBV18 and TRBJ1-1; TRBD1 matches 9 bases. The sequence was obtained from an adult woman who had mild COVID-19 (a few samples of this study predate the infection). Cell type and time point are not known. Sequencing used PBMCs or a T cell subset sorted from them (not recorded which). CDR3 in amino acids: CASSLSTGGGMNTEAFF. CDR3 DNA: TGTGCCAGCTCACTTTCGACAGGGGGTGGCATGAACACTGAAGCTTTCTTT.